The source of this TCR beta chain is a study of blood T cell repertoires in COVID-19. Overall study context: PBMCs, B-cell-depleted T cells, or T cells provided the cDNA or gDNA that made up the material.

Trimming cost V 4 bases and J 2 bases; bases outside gene matches: 4. The CDR3 spans 16 residues. Germline lookup yields CDR1 MDHEN and CDR2 SYDVKM. Some clones are missing from TCRdb's copy, which holds only in-frame ones; the method was immunoSEQ multiplex PCR. The sample shows about 190,000 clones, about four fifths of them seen only once. The material sequenced was PBMCs or T cells enriched from blood (not recorded which). This TCR came from a woman between 25 and 40 years old who had recovered from COVID-19. J is TRBJ2-3 and V is TRBV28, with 12 bases identical to TRBD1. The CDR3 spells CASSSGTGGPTDTQYF. The CDR3 DNA follows: TGTGCCAGCAGTTCTGGGACAGGGGGCCCCACAGATACGCAGTATTTT.